The 15 T cell receptor beta chains presented below share a single source sample, sequenced in a study of cytotoxic CD8 clonotypes in ibrutinib-treated CLL. Produced via immunoSEQ multiplex PCR; TCRdb's table is partial and in-frame only. The table records roughly 200,000 clones, around 72% of them present only once. The sequencing here drew on PBMCs, taken after 24 months of ibrutinib treatment. The source of these receptors is a human donor with chronic lymphocytic leukemia.

This chain connects TRBV9 to TRBJ2-7, with 7 bases aligning to TRBD2. The germline V gene encodes CDR1 SGDLS and CDR2 YYNGEE. The V segment lost 0 bases and the J segment 1 base; nucleotides outside the gene matches: 4. This CDR3 contains 15 residues. The CDR3 here is CASSVGGGGSYEQYF. In nucleotides, the CDR3 is TGTGCCAGCAGCGTAGGTGGCGGGGGATCCTACGAGCAGTACTTC.

The CDR3 reads CATSLPPTNEKLFF. The CDR3, as DNA: TGTGCCACCAGCCTGCCACCAACTAATGAAAAACTGTTTTTT. The rearrangement links TRBV15 to TRBJ1-4; D is unclear. The germline V gene has CDR1 LNHNV and CDR2 YYDKDF (reference sequence). The CDR3 length is 14 residues. With 5 bases removed from V and 0 bases from J, the gap between germline ends came to 7 bases.

The chain has TRBV7-2 and TRBJ2-7; TRBD1 agrees at 7 bases. Looked up from germline, CDR1 is SGHTA and CDR2 is FQGNSA. The CDR3 is 15 residues long. V was clipped by 5 bases and J by 3 bases; unmatched bases: 10. Here the CDR3 reads CASSPLLQGFYEQYF. In DNA form, the CDR3 reads TGTGCCAGCAGCCCCCTCTTACAGGGGTTCTACGAGCAGTACTTC.

This clone appeared a few times. V usage is TRBV30 and J usage is TRBJ2-5; 8 positions match TRBD2. This CDR3 has 15 amino acids. With V trimmed by 3 bases and J by 4 bases, 10 bases remained unmatched. Per the germline V gene, CDR1 is GTSNPN and CDR2 is SVGIG (reference sequence). The CDR3 DNA is TGTGCCTGGAGCATTCCTCGGGGGGGCTCAGAGACCCAGTACTTC. Amino acids: CAWSIPRGGSETQYF.

The chain couples TRBV29-1 to TRBJ2-1, with TRBD2 identical over 7 bases. This CDR3 is built from 13 residues. The germline CDR1 and CDR2 sequences are SQVTM and ANQGSEA. V was clipped by 2 bases and J by 2 bases; unmatched bases: 0. This chain's CDR3 is CSVELAAYNEQFF. CDR3 sequence (DNA): TGCAGCGTTGAACTAGCGGCCTACAATGAGCAGTTCTTC.

The chain joins TRBV5-6 to TRBJ2-7, with 8 bases matching TRBD2. V trimming: 1 base; J trimming: 0 bases; junction bases outside the gene matches: 6. Germline loops: CDR1 SGHDT, CDR2 YYEEEE. CDR3 length equals 16 residues. The CDR3 protein is CASSLNGGRSSYEQYF. The CDR3 region has the DNA TGTGCCAGCAGCTTGAACGGCGGGAGGAGCTCCTACGAGCAGTACTTC.

The chain combines TRBV4-1 with TRBJ2-1, with 7 positions matching TRBD2. V dropped 2 bases and J dropped 15; count of bases not matched to a gene: 28. The CDR3 sequence is 19 residues long. The germline V gene encodes CDR1 MGHRA and CDR2 YSYEKL. Here the CDR3 DNA reads TGCGCCAGCAGCCAAAAAGGGGCCCCAGTTGGTGGGGCTAGACTAGCCCCGTTCTTC. Its translation: CASSQKGAPVGGARLAPFF.

The chain joins TRBV28 to TRBJ1-2, with D unclear. The V end lost 5 bases, the J end lost 4 bases, and 8 bases lay between the germline ends. Germline loops: CDR1 MDHEN, CDR2 SYDVKM. The CDR3 is 12 residues long. The CDR3 protein is CASSAAVYGYTF. The CDR3 DNA follows: TGTGCCAGCAGTGCAGCCGTCTATGGCTACACCTTC.

This clone was seen a handful of times. V usage is TRBV10-2 and J usage is TRBJ2-1; 9 nucleotides align to TRBD2. This CDR3 contains 14 residues. Germline-derived CDR1 and CDR2 are WSHSY and SAAADI. J was trimmed by 9 bases and V by 8 bases; bases with no gene match: 11. CDR3 region: CASRPGLAFAEQFF. CDR3 bases: TGCGCCAGCCGACCGGGACTAGCCTTTGCTGAGCAGTTCTTC.

The J gene is TRBJ1-2, the V gene TRBV7-9, with 7 bases aligning to TRBD1. Trimming removed 1 base from V and 7 bases from J; junction bases left unmatched: 3. CDR3 length equals 13 residues. Germline V gene sequence: CDR1 SEHNR, CDR2 FQNEAQ (reference sequence). CDR3 protein: CASSLGQGFGYTF. The CDR3, as DNA: TGTGCCAGCAGCTTAGGACAGGGCTTTGGCTACACCTTC.

This chain joins TRBV27 and TRBJ1-1; a possible D gene is TRBD1 (5 bases). Per germline, CDR1 MNHEY and CDR2 SMNVEV (reference sequence). V dropped 2 bases and J dropped 1 base, with 8 bases sitting between them. The CDR3 is made up of 14 amino acids. The CDR3, as DNA: TGTGCCAGCAGTTTACGACAGCCGAACACTGAAGCTTTCTTT. Protein sequence: CASSLRQPNTEAFF.

The V call is TRBV7-2, the J call TRBJ2-5; D is undetermined. Per germline, CDR1 SGHTA and CDR2 FQGNSA. V was cut by 5 bases and J by 0 bases, with 7 bases left in between. This CDR3 spans 13 amino acids. The CDR3 DNA follows: TGTGCCAGCAGCGCACGGCACCAAGAGACCCAGTACTTC. This sequence encodes CASSARHQETQYF.

V and J are TRBV7-3 and TRBJ2-1, with D unclear. Per germline, CDR1 SGHTA and CDR2 FQGTGA. The V end was cut by 4 bases, the J end by 2 bases, with 6 bases between. This CDR3 has 13 amino acids. The CDR3 bases are TGTGCCAGCAGCTCCCTTACCTACAATGAGCAGTTCTTC. The encoded protein is CASSSLTYNEQFF.

The V call is TRBV18, the J call TRBJ1-2, with unresolved D. The V gene's germline CDR1 is KGHSH and CDR2 LQKENI. The germline V and J ends were trimmed by 2 bases and 4 bases, with 11 bases remaining between them. This CDR3 has 14 amino acids. The CDR3 loop is CASSPDRNSYGYTF. The DNA of the CDR3 is TGTGCCAGCTCACCAGACCGAAACTCCTATGGCTACACCTTC.

The rearrangement joins TRBV29-1 to TRBJ1-2; 7 bases line up with TRBD1. Germline-derived CDR1 and CDR2 are SQVTM and ANQGSEA. The length of the CDR3 is 13 residues. With 7 bases clipped from V and 3 bases from J, the junction kept 8 bases outside the gene matches. CDR3 residues: CSATTGLHYGYTF. In DNA form, the CDR3 reads TGCAGCGCTACGACAGGGCTCCACTATGGCTACACCTTC.